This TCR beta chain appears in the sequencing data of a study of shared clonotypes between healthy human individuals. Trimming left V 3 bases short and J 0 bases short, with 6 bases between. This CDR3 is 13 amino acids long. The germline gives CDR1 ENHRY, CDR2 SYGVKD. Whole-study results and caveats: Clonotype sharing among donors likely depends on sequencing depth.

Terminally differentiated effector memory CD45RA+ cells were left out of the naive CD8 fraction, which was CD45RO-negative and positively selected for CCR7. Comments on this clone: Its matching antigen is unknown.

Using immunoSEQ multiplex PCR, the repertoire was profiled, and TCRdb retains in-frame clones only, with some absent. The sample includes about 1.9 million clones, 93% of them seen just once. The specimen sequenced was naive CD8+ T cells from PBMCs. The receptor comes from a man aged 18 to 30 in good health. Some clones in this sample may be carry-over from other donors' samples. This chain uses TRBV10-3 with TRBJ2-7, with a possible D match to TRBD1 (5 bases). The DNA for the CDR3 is TGTGCCATCAGTGAAGGGGACTCCTACGAGCAGTACTTC. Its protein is CAISEGDSYEQYF.